These 29 T cell receptor beta chains share one sample of origin, sequenced in a study of CD8+CD57+ T cells in acquired aplastic anemia (dated by TCRdb to 2017 to 2018). Sequencing was carried out with an Illumina HiSeq 2000. Genomic DNA served as template for TCR beta VDJ combination and CDR3 sequence profiling. TCRdb reprocessing: public reads trimmed at Q25 with fastp, clones called with MiXCR, in-frame beta chains kept. Each entry is one CDR3 protein sequence, shown with its most common DNA and genes. A total of roughly 80,000 distinct CDR3 sequences appear in this sample, less than 85% of them only once. Of the sample, 65% to 85% is held by the ten largest clones. The patients picked for sequencing were ones in whom flow cytometry had shown an expansion of CD8+CD57+ cells. The sequencing input was sorted CD4+, CD8+, or CD8+CD57+ T cells (not recorded which) from PBMCs. The receptors were gathered from a human donor with aplastic anemia.

The chain carries TRBV10-1 and TRBJ2-7; D may be TRBD1 (6 bases). Germline V CDR1 and CDR2: WNHNN, SYGVQD (reference sequence). The CDR3 length is 12 residues. Trimming stripped 10 bases from V and 0 bases from J, with 10 bases between. The CDR3 region has the DNA TGCGCCAACAGGGCGTCCTCCTACGAGCAGTACTTC. This encodes CANRASSYEQYF.

The chain is built from TRBV2 and TRBJ1-3; 10 bases align to TRBD1. The CDR3 is 13 residues long. CDR1 is SNHLY and CDR2 is FYNNEI in the germline V gene. J gave up 8 bases and V 6 bases, and 4 bases lay outside the gene matches. The DNA for the CDR3 is TGTGCCAGCAGCCGGGACAGGGGAGACACCATATATTTT. Translating gives CASSRDRGDTIYF.

V gene TRBV25-1 combines with J gene TRBJ1-2, with 7 nucleotides matching TRBD1. From germline, CDR1 is MGHDK and CDR2 SYGVNS. The CDR3 totals 13 residues. Trimming at V came to 3 bases and at J to 4 bases, leaving 2 bases not matched to a gene. The CDR3 is CASSDTGAYGYTF. The CDR3 DNA reads TGTGCCAGCAGTGACACAGGGGCCTATGGCTACACCTTC.

The chain is built from TRBV10-3 and TRBJ2-1; D is ambiguous. The length of the CDR3 is 14 residues. Trimming left V 10 bases short and J 0 bases short, with 13 bases between. Germline V gives CDR1 ENHRY, CDR2 SYGVKD. The CDR3 region is CATTLGGSYNEQFF. The CDR3 nucleotides are TGTGCCACCACTTTAGGCGGCTCCTACAATGAGCAGTTCTTC.

The chain carries TRBV15 and TRBJ1-1; the D is unclear. CDR1 is LNHNV, CDR2 YYDKDF, per germline (reference sequence). This CDR3 contains 12 residues. Trimming removed 0 bases from V and 2 bases from J, with 1 base in between. The CDR3, as DNA: TGTGCCACCAGCAGAGATAACACTGAAGCTTTCTTT. Translation gives CATSRDNTEAFF. Based on the CDR3 plus reference TRBV15 and TRBJ1-1, the full variable domain is DAMVIQNPRYQVTQFGKPVTLSCSQTLNHNVMYWYQQKSSQAPKLLFHYYDKDFNNEADTPDNFQSRRPNTSFCFLDIRSPGLGDTAMYLCATSRDNTEAFFGQGTRLTVV.

The count of this clonotype is one. The V gene is TRBV5-1, the J gene TRBJ2-3; D possibly corresponds to TRBD2 (6 bases). The germline V and J ends were trimmed by 0 bases and 2 bases, with 13 bases remaining between them. This CDR3 comprises 16 residues. The germline gives CDR1 SGHRS, CDR2 YFSETQ. The CDR3 sequence is CASSLEPGLLTDTQYF. CDR3 nucleotide sequence: TGCGCCAGCAGCTTGGAGCCGGGACTCCTCACAGATACGCAGTATTTT.

J is TRBJ1-2 and V is TRBV6-5; D is uncertain. In germline, CDR1 is MNHEY, CDR2 SVGAGI. The CDR3 has 12 residues. The V end lost 4 bases, the J end lost 4 bases, and 7 bases lay between the germline ends. CDR3 region: CASSWKGYGYTF. In nucleotides, the CDR3 is TGTGCCAGCAGTTGGAAGGGCTATGGCTACACCTTC.

This sequence joins TRBV24-1 and TRBJ2-4, with unresolved D. The CDR3 totals 12 residues. V shed 4 bases and J shed 6 bases, with 6 bases lying between them. The germline CDR1 and CDR2 sequences are KGHDR and SFDVKD. CDR3 nucleotide sequence: TGTGCCACCAGTGAGAGTCCAAACATTCAGTACTTC. It is translated as CATSESPNIQYF.

The sample holds one count of this clonotype. The V and J genes are TRBV7-9 and TRBJ1-2; TRBD1 matches 8 bases. CDR1 is SEHNR, CDR2 FQNEAQ, per germline (reference sequence). This CDR3 contains 13 residues. V shed 5 bases and J 4 bases; nucleotides not matched to a gene: 3. CDR3 bases: TGTGCCAGCAGCGAAACAGGGGGCTATGGCTACACCTTC. Translated: CASSETGGYGYTF. Drawing the rest from reference TRBV7-9 and TRBJ1-2, the complete variable domain is DTGVSQNPRHKITKRGQNVTFRCDPISEHNRLYWYRQTLGQGPEFLTYFQNEAQLEKSRLLSDRFSAERPKGSFSTLEIQRTEQGDSAMYLCASSETGGYGYTFGSGTRLTVV.

This chain connects TRBV10-1 to TRBJ2-7; D unresolved. Trimming stripped 3 bases from V and 3 bases from J, with 6 bases between. CDR1 and CDR2 (germline): WNHNN, SYGVQD (reference sequence). CDR3 length: 12 residues. The CDR3 DNA follows: TGCGCCAGCAGTGACTCCCACTACGAGCAGTACGTC. It translates to CASSDSHYEQYV.

This chain joins TRBV2 and TRBJ2-2, with D possibly TRBD1 on 6 matching bases. Germline lookup yields CDR1 SNHLY and CDR2 FYNNEI. The length of the CDR3 is 13 residues. V was pared by 10 bases and J by 5 bases, with 14 bases between. The DNA of the CDR3 is TGTGCCACTTCACAGGGAGTGACCGGGGAGCTGTTTTTT. Translated, it gives CATSQGVTGELFF.

This clonotype was counted only a few times. J is TRBJ2-5 and V is TRBV24-1, with 7 bases lining up with TRBD2. With 0 bases clipped from V and 4 bases from J, the junction kept 4 bases outside the gene matches. The CDR3 is made up of 15 amino acids. Germline V gives CDR1 KGHDR, CDR2 SFDVKD. The CDR3 sequence: CATSDLMGGVETQYF. The CDR3 DNA sequence: TGTGCCACCAGTGATTTGATGGGGGGGGTAGAGACCCAGTACTTC.

The chain recombines TRBV5-1 with TRBJ1-6; D is unclear. Germline lookup yields CDR1 SGHRS and CDR2 YFSETQ. Between the trimmed V and J ends, which lost 4 bases and 6 bases, there was a span of 20 bases. The CDR3 runs 17 residues. CDR3 DNA sequence: TGCGCCAGCAGCCTCGAGCGCATAGGATATTCTAATTCACCCCTCCACTTT. Translated: CASSLERIGYSNSPLHF.

This clonotype was counted a single time. It may be a read error: a sequence one base away is much more abundant. Because it lacks the conserved phenylalanine or tryptophan at the end, this CDR3 is likely a read error. This chain joins TRBV24-1 and TRBJ2-3; 7 nucleotides align to TRBD1. CDR1 is KGHDR and CDR2 is SFDVKD in the germline V gene. The V segment lost 7 bases and the J segment 4 bases; nucleotides outside the gene matches: 4. There are 13 residues in the CDR3. The CDR3 region is CATRPTGADTQYL. The CDR3, as DNA: TGTGCCACCAGACCCACAGGGGCAGATACGCAGTATCTT.

This clonotype was seen only once. J is TRBJ2-6 and V is TRBV7-9; no reliable D call. Between the trimmed V and J ends, which lost 8 bases and 6 bases, there was a span of 11 bases. The CDR3 extends over 13 amino acids. Germline values: CDR1 SEHNR, CDR2 FQNEAQ (reference sequence). The CDR3 sequence: CASGQFEANVLTF. The CDR3, as DNA: TGTGCCAGCGGCCAGTTTGAGGCCAACGTCCTGACTTTC.

To note about this clonotype: As the CDR3 is not closed by the conserved phenylalanine or tryptophan, this likely results from a read error. The chain recombines TRBV7-6 with TRBJ2-2; 7 bases align to TRBD2. CDR3 length equals 13 residues. The germline CDR1 and CDR2 sequences are SGHVS and FNYEAQ. The J segment lost 5 bases and the V segment lost 3 bases, leaving 0 bases of the junction unmatched. The CDR3 here is CASSFGGTGELFL. CDR3 bases: TGTGCCAGCAGCTTCGGGGGGACCGGGGAGCTGTTTTTG.

Comments on this clonotype: A junction end diverges from the germline sequence, so it may reflect a read error. This chain connects TRBV7-6 to TRBJ2-5; D not certain. The CDR3 is 11 residues long. The germline V gene has CDR1 SGHVS and CDR2 FNYEAQ. CDR3 nucleotide sequence: TGTGCCAACAGCTTAGCCGTGACCCAGTACTTC. This codes for CANSLAVTQYF.

This clonotype was observed a handful of times. V and J are TRBV2 and TRBJ1-5, with 9 bases that match TRBD1. The CDR3 consists of 14 residues. With V trimmed by 8 bases and J by 3 bases, 5 bases remained unmatched. Germline CDR1 and CDR2: SNHLY and FYNNEI. DNA for the CDR3: TGTGCCAGCCAGGACAGGGGACCCAATCAGCCCCAGCATTTT. It encodes CASQDRGPNQPQHF.

V usage is TRBV20-1 and J usage is TRBJ2-7; 12 bases are a match to TRBD1. Germline V gene lookup returns CDR1 DFQATT and CDR2 SNEGSKA (reference sequence). This CDR3 has 16 amino acids. Trimming took 5 bases from V and 0 from J; bases not matched to a gene: 8. This CDR3 is CSAFRDRGPSSYEQYF. The CDR3 nucleotides are TGCAGTGCTTTCCGGGACAGGGGGCCTAGCTCCTACGAGCAGTACTTC.

The chain is built from TRBV15 and TRBJ2-7; no definite D call. With 5 bases removed from V and 5 bases from J, the gap between germline ends came to 16 bases. The CDR3 runs to 14 residues. Germline V gives CDR1 LNHNV, CDR2 YYDKDF (reference sequence). DNA of the CDR3: TGTGCCACCAGCGCGACGAGGCTCCTCGACGAGCAGTACTTC. This encodes CATSATRLLDEQYF.

V is TRBV29-1 and J is TRBJ1-2; 7 bases are a match to TRBD1. The CDR3 totals 12 residues. Germline CDR1 and CDR2: SQVTM and ANQGSEA. With 7 bases clipped from V and 8 bases from J, the junction kept 10 bases outside the gene matches. CDR3 in DNA: TGCAGCGCCTGGGACAGCGTATACGGCTACACCTTC. This gives the protein CSAWDSVYGYTF.

This clonotype appeared once. One end of the junction varies from germline; a read error may be responsible. V is TRBV20-1 and J is TRBJ2-5, with 9 bases that match TRBD1. The CDR3 totals 14 residues. Germline loops: CDR1 DFQATT, CDR2 SNEGSKA (reference sequence). The CDR3 loop is CGARDRARGETQYF. CDR3 bases: TGCGGTGCCCGGGACAGGGCGCGCGGGGAGACCCAGTACTTC.

This chain links TRBV7-3 with TRBJ1-5, with 10 nucleotides matching TRBD1. Trimming at V came to 6 bases and at J to 0 bases, leaving 5 bases not matched to a gene. CDR1 SGHTA and CDR2 FQGTGA come from the germline V gene. The CDR3 sequence is 16 residues long. The CDR3 DNA is TGTGCCAGCAGTGCCGGGACAGGGGATAGCAATCAGCCCCAGCATTTT. As protein: CASSAGTGDSNQPQHF.

V gene TRBV2 combines with J gene TRBJ1-2, with TRBD1 as a possible D gene (6 bases). Germline V gene data show CDR1 as SNHLY and CDR2 as FYNNEI. V lost 7 bases and J 4 bases, leaving 16 bases between the germline ends. The CDR3 is made up of 14 amino acids. CDR3: CASTLRDTSYGYTF. The CDR3 coding sequence is TGTGCCAGCACTCTCCGGGACACATCCTATGGCTACACCTTC.

The chain has TRBV19 and TRBJ1-6; 11 bases match TRBD1. The CDR3 has 16 amino acids. V lost 3 bases to trimming and J lost 6 bases; unmatched junction nucleotides: 4. Germline-derived CDR1 and CDR2 are LNHDA and SQIVND (reference sequence). Here the CDR3 DNA reads TGTGCCAGTAGTATGGGGGACAGGGGGAGTAATTCACCCCTCCACTTT. Residues: CASSMGDRGSNSPLHF.

A single count supports this clonotype. The CDR3: CASRPQGTEAFF. CDR3 nucleotides: TGTGCCAGCAGACCACAGGGGACTGAAGCTTTCTTT. The chain couples TRBV7-2 to TRBJ1-1, with 7 nucleotides matching TRBD1. Germline CDR1 and CDR2: SGHTA and FQGNSA. The CDR3 is 12 amino acids. V was clipped by 6 bases and J by 5 bases; unmatched bases: 3. Filled out from reference TRBV7-2 and TRBJ1-1, the complete variable domain reads GAGVSQSPSNKVTEKGKDVELRCDPISGHTALYWYRQSLGQGLEFLIYFQGNSAPDKSGLPSDRFSAERTGGSVSTLTIQRTQQEDSAVYLCASRPQGTEAFFGQGTRLTVV.

V is TRBV7-9 and J is TRBJ2-2; D unclear. The CDR3 spans 15 residues. From germline, CDR1 is SEHNR and CDR2 FQNEAQ (reference sequence). Trimming took 2 bases from V and 0 from J, leaving 7 bases between them. CDR3 bases: TGTGCCAGCAGCTTAAGGGCCTCGAACACCGGGGAGCTGTTTTTT. Amino acid sequence: CASSLRASNTGELFF.

This clonotype was observed a handful of times. The CDR3 DNA is TGTGCCAGCAGCGCGGACAGGGGATCATTGGGCTATGGCTACACCTTC. Translation gives CASSADRGSLGYGYTF. The rearrangement uses TRBV5-5 and TRBJ1-2; 9 bases match TRBD1. The J segment lost 4 bases and the V segment lost 4 bases, leaving 11 bases of the junction unmatched. The CDR3 is made up of 16 amino acids. Germline CDR1 reads SGHKS; CDR2 reads YYEKEE (reference sequence).

This clonotype has just a few counts. The CDR3 DNA is TGTGCCAGCAGCTATACACAGGAGCAGTACTTC. It translates to CASSYTQEQYF. The rearrangement joins TRBV7-9 to TRBJ2-7; D remains unclear. The germline V and J ends were trimmed by 4 bases and 7 bases, with 8 bases remaining between them. This CDR3 is built from 11 residues. Germline-derived CDR1 and CDR2 are SEHNR and FQNEAQ (reference sequence).